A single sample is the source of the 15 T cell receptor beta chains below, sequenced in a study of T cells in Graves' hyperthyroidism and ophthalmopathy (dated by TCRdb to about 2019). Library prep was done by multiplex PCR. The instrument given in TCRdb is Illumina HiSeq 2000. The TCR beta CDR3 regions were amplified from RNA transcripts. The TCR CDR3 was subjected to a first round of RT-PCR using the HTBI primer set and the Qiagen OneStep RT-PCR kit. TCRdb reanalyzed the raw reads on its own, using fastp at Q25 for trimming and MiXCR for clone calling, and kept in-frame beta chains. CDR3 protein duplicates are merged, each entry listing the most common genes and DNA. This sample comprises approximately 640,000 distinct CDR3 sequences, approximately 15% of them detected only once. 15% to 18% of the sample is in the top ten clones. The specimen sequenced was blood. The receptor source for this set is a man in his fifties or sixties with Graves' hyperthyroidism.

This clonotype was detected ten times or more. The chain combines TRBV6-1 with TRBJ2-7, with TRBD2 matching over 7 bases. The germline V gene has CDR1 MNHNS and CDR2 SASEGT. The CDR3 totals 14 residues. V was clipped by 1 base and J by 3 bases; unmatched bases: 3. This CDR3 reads CASSEGAGFYEQYF. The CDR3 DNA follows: TGTGCCAGCAGTGAAGGAGCGGGATTCTACGAGCAGTACTTC.

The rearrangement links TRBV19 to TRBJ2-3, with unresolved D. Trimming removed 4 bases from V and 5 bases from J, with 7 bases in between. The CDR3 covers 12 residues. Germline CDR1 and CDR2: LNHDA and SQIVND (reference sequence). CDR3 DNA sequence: TGTGCCAGTAGTAGAACAAGAGATACGCAGTATTTT. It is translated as CASSRTRDTQYF.

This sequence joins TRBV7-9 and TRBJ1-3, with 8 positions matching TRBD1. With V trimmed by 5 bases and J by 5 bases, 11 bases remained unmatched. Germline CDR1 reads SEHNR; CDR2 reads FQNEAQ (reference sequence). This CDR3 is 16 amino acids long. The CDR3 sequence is CASSQSGQGRRNTIYF. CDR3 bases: TGTGCCAGCAGCCAGAGTGGACAGGGAAGGCGAAACACCATATATTTT.

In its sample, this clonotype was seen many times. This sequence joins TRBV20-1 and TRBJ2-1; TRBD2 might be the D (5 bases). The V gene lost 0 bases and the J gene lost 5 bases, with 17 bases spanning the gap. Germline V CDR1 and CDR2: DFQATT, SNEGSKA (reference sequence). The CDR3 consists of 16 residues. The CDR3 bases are TGCAGTGCTAGAGAATGGAGACCGGGAATCGACAATGAGCAGTTCTTC. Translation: CSAREWRPGIDNEQFF.

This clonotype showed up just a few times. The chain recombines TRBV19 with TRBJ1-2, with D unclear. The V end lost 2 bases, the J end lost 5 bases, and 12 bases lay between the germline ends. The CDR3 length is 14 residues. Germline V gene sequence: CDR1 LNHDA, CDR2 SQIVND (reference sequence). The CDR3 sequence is CASSINGPTYGYTF. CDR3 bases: TGTGCCAGTAGTATAAACGGACCGACTTATGGCTACACCTTC.

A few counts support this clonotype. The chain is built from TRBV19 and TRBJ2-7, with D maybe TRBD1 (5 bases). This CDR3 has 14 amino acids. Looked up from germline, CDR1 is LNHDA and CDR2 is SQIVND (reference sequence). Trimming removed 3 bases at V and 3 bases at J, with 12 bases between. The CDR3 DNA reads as TGTGCCAGTAGTATCGGGTTGGGGCGCTACGAGCAGTACTTC. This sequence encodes CASSIGLGRYEQYF.

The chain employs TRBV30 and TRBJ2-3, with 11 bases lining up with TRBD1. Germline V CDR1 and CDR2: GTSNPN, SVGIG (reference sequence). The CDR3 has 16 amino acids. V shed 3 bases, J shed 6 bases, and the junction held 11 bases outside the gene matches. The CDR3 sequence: CAWSEVWDRGFDTQYF. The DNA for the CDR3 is TGTGCCTGGAGCGAAGTGTGGGACAGGGGGTTTGATACGCAGTATTTT.

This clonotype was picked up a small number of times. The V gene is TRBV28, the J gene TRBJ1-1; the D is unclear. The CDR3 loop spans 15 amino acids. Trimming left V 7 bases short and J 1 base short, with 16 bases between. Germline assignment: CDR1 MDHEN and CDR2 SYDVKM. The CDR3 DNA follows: TGTGCCAGCACCCGTTGGGCCAGTTCGAACACTGAAGCTTTCTTT. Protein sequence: CASTRWASSNTEAFF.

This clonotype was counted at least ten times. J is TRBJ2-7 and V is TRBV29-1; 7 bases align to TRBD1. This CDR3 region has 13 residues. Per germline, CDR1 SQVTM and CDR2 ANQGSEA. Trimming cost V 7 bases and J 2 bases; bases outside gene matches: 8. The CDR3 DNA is TGCAGCGCTATCGGGACAGTGACCTACGAGCAGTACTTC. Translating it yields CSAIGTVTYEQYF.

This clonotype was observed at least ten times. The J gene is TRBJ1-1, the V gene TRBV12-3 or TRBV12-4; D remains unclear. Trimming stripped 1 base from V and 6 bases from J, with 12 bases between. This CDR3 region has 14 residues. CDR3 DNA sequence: TGTGCCAGCAGTTTAGGGCCGGACGTCCCTGAAGCTTTCTTT. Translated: CASSLGPDVPEAFF.

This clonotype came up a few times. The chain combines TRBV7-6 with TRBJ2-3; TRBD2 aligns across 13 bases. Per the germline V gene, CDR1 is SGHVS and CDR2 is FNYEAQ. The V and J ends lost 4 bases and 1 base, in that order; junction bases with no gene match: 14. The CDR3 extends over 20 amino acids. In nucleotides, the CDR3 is TGTGCCAGCAGCTATGGGACGGGGCTACTAGCGGGAGGGGGCACAGATACGCAGTATTTT. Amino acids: CASSYGTGLLAGGGTDTQYF.

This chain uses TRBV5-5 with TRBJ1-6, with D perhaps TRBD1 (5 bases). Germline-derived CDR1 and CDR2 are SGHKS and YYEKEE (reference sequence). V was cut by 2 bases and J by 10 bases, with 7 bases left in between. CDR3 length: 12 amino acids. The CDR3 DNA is TGTGCCAGCAGCTTCGAGGGGTCACCCCTCCACTTT. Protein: CASSFEGSPLHF.

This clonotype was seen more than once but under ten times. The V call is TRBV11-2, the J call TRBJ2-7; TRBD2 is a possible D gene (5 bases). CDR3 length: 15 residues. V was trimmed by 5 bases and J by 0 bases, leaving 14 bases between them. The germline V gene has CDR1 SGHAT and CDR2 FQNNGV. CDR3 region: CASSRWASSSYEQYF. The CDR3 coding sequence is TGTGCCAGCAGCCGTTGGGCTAGCAGCTCCTACGAGCAGTACTTC.

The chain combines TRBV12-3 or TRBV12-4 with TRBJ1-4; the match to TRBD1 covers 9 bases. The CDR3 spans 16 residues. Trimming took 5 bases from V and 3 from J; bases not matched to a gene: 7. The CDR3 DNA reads TGTGCCAGCAGTACAGGGGGCGCCGAACCTAATGAAAAACTGTTTTTT. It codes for CASSTGGAEPNEKLFF.

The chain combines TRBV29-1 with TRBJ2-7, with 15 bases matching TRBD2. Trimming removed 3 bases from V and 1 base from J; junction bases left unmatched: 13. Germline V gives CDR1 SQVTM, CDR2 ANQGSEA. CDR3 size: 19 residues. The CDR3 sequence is CSVDKSGTSGRFRSYEQYF. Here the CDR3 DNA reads TGCAGCGTTGACAAATCCGGGACTAGCGGGAGGTTTAGGTCCTACGAGCAGTACTTC.